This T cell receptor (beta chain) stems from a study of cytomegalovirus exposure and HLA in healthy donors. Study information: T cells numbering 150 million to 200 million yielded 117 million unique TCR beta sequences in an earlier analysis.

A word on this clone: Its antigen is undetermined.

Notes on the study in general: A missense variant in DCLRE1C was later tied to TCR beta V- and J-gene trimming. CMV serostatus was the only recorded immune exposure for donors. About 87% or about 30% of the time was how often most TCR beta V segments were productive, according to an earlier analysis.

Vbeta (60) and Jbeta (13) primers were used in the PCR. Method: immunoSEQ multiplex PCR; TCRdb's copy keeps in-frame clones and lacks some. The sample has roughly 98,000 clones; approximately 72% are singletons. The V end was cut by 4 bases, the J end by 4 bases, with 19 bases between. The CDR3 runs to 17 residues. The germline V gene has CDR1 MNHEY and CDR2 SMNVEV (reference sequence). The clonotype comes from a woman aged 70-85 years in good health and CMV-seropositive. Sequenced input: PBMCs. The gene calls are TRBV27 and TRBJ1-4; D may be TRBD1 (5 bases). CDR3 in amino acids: CASSSNTVTVVNEKLFF. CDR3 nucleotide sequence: TGTGCCAGCAGTTCCAACACGGTGACAGTCGTTAATGAAAAACTGTTTTTT.